This T cell receptor (beta chain) stems from a study of OX40 agonist ivuxolimab in advanced cancers. Study-level background: Patients in the trial were receiving intravenous ivuxolimab every 2 weeks, at doses of 0.01 to 10 mg/kg.

Only in-frame clones appear in the TCRdb table, and some are missing; sequencing was by immunoSEQ multiplex PCR. The table includes 65,000 to 80,000 clones, about 86% detected once. The CDR3 is made up of 13 amino acids. The V and J ends lost 4 bases and 8 bases respectively, with 14 bases between them. Germline V gene data show CDR1 as SGDLS and CDR2 as YYNGEE. For this clone: Its antigen is currently unknown.

Study-wide results and caveats: Average numbers of expanded clones were greater in CD8+ T cells than in CD4+. Certain nonresponders likewise exhibited a low normalized T-cell clonal expansion.

The V call is TRBV9, the J call TRBJ2-3; D call uncertain. Here the sequenced sample was CD4+ or CD8+ T cells sorted from blood, taken in a trial of the OX40 agonist ivuxolimab. The origin of this receptor is an adult with an advanced solid tumor such as melanoma, head and neck, liver or kidney cancer. The CDR3 DNA sequence: TGTGCCAGCAGCCCTCTTACGGTAGGTACGCAGTATTTT. Translation gives CASSPLTVGTQYF.